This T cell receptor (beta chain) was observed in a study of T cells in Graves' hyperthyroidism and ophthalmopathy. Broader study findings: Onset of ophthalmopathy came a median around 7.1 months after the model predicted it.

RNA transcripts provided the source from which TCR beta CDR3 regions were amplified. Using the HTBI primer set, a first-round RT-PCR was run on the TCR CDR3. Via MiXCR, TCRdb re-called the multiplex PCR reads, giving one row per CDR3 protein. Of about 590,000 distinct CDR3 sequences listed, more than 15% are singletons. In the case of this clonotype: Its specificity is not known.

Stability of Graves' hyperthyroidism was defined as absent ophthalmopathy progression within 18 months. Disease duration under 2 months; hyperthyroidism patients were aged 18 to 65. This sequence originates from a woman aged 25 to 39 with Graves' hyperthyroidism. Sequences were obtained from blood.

The CDR3 nucleotides read TGTGCCAGCAGCTTAGCAGGGGAGGCCACTAATGAAAAACTGTTTTTT. It yields the protein CASSLAGEATNEKLFF. The rearrangement joins TRBV7-9 to TRBJ1-4; TRBD1 is a possible D gene (5 bases). The length of the CDR3 is 16 residues. Trimming stripped 0 bases from V and 2 bases from J, with 10 bases between. The germline gives CDR1 SEHNR, CDR2 FQNEAQ (reference sequence).